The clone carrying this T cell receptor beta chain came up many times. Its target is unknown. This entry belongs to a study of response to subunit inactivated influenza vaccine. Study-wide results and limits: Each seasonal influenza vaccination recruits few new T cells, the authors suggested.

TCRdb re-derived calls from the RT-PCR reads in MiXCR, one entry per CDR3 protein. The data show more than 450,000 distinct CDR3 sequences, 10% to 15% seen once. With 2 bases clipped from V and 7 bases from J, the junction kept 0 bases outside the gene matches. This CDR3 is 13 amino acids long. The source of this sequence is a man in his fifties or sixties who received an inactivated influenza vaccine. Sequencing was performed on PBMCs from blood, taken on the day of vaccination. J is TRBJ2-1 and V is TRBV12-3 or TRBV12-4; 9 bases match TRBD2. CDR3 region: CASSLSGGNEQFF. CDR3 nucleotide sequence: TGTGCCAGCAGTTTAAGCGGGGGGAATGAGCAGTTCTTC.